This TCR beta chain was retrieved from a study of blood T cell repertoires in COVID-19. Repertoires were generated with immunoSEQ multiplex PCR, while TCRdb's copy carries only in-frame clones and drops some. Of roughly 220,000 clones in the sample, about 80% were seen once. Losses at the gene ends were 4 bases for V and 1 base for J; bases not matched to a gene: 4. CDR1 is MNHEY and CDR2 is SVGAGI in the germline V gene. The CDR3 has 16 amino acids. The sequenced sample consisted of peripheral blood. The chain links TRBV6-5 to TRBJ2-1; 10 bases line up with TRBD2. The TCR sequence derives from a woman aged 25 to 39 who had recovered from COVID-19. Here the CDR3 DNA reads TGTGCCAGCAGTTCTAGCGGGAGTGGGTCCTACAATGAGCAGTTCTTC. Translation: CASSSSGSGSYNEQFF.